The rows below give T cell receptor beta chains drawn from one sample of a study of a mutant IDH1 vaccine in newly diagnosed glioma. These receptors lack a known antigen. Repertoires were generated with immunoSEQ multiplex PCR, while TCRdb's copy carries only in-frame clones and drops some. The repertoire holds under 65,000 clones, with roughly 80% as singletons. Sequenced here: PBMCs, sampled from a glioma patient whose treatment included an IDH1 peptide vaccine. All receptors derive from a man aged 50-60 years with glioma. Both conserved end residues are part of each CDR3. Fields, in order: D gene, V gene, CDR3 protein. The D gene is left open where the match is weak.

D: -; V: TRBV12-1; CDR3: CASTAHEREGQASYEQYF
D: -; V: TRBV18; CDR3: CASSQDRTGELFF
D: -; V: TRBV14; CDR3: CASSQDLASYEQYF
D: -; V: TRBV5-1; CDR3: CASSTDMAYTEAFF
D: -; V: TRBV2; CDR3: CASMQGNYGYTF
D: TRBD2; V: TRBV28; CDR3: CASSFLAGAGELFF
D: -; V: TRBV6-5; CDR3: CASSPSAAEAFF
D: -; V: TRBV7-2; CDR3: CASSLAGGVLDEQFF
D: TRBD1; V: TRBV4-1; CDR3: CASSQRTGRSPLHF
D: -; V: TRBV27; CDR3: CASSYTATNEKLFF
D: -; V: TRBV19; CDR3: CASSIGQGEVYEQYF
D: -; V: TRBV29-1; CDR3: CSFQSGVTGELFF
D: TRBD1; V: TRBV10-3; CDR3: CAIRGTGAGGYTF
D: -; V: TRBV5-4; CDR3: CASSSDSQTYNEQFF
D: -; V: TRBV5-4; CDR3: CASSSGYQETQYF
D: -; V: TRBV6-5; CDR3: CASSRGNTEAFF
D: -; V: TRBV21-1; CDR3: CASSIGGETQYF
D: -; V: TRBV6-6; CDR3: CASSYSDTQYF